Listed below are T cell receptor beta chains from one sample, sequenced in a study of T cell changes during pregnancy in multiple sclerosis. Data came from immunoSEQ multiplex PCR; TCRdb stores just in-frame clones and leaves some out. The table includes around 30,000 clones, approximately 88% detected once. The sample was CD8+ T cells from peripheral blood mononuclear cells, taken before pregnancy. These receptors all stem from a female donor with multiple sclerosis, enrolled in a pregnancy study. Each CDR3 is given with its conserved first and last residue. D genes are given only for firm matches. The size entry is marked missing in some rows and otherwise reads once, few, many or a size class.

CDR3nt: TGTGCCAGCAGTTCCCTCCACTCGCGGACAGGGGTCGATGAGCAGTTCTTC
CDR3aa: CASSSLHSRTGVDEQFF
abundance: .
d_gene: TRBD1
j_gene: TRBJ2-1
v_gene: TRBV27

CDR3nt: TGTGCCAGCAGTTACGAAACATCGTACAATGAGCAGTTCTTC
CDR3aa: CASSYETSYNEQFF
abundance: .
d_gene: .
j_gene: TRBJ2-1
v_gene: TRBV6-5

CDR3nt: TGTGCCAGCAGCGCCGAGGGGGTCGGAGAGACCCAGTACTTC
CDR3aa: CASSAEGVGETQYF
abundance: .
d_gene: .
j_gene: TRBJ2-5
v_gene: TRBV28

CDR3nt: TGTGCCTGGAGCGATGAGGGACTGGAAAGAAATGAGCAGTTCTTC
CDR3aa: CAWSDEGLERNEQFF
abundance: .
d_gene: .
j_gene: TRBJ2-1
v_gene: TRBV30

CDR3nt: TGTGCCAGCAGGCCTACCAATTCCTACGAGCAGTACTTC
CDR3aa: CASRPTNSYEQYF
abundance: .
d_gene: .
j_gene: TRBJ2-7
v_gene: TRBV27

CDR3nt: TGTGCCAGCAGTTCCTATACCGACAGGGCTCAGGAGACCCAGTACTTC
CDR3aa: CASSSYTDRAQETQYF
abundance: .
d_gene: TRBD1
j_gene: TRBJ2-5
v_gene: TRBV28

CDR3nt: TGTGCCATCAGAACGACCTCTTCGCGGGAGGGCTACAATGAGCAGTTCTTC
CDR3aa: CAIRTTSSREGYNEQFF
abundance: .
d_gene: TRBD2
j_gene: TRBJ2-1
v_gene: TRBV10-3

CDR3nt: TGTGCCAGCAGTTACCCCGAGGGGGAGGGGGAGGCGCAGTACTTC
CDR3aa: CASSYPEGEGEAQYF
abundance: .
d_gene: .
j_gene: TRBJ2-7
v_gene: TRBV6-6

CDR3nt: TGTGCCATCAGTGAGACCAAAGGGACAGGGAATACTGAAGCTTTCTTT
CDR3aa: CAISETKGTGNTEAFF
abundance: .
d_gene: TRBD1
j_gene: TRBJ1-1
v_gene: TRBV10-3

CDR3nt: TGTGCCACCAGCAGACTACCAGGGGACAGGGCTGCTCACTCTGGAAACACCATATATTTT
CDR3aa: CATSRLPGDRAAHSGNTIYF
abundance: once
d_gene: TRBD1
j_gene: TRBJ1-3
v_gene: TRBV15

CDR3nt: TGCGCCAGCAGCCACCTTTGGACAGGGGACAGTGAAGCTTTCTTT
CDR3aa: CASSHLWTGDSEAFF
abundance: .
d_gene: TRBD1
j_gene: TRBJ1-1
v_gene: TRBV4-3

CDR3nt: TGTGCCAGCAGCGTCCGAGCTAGCGGGAGCACAGATACGCAGTATTTT
CDR3aa: CASSVRASGSTDTQYF
abundance: .
d_gene: TRBD2
j_gene: TRBJ2-3
v_gene: TRBV9

CDR3nt: TGTGCCAGCAGTTTAGCCGCGGGAGGGTACAATGAGCAGTTCTTC
CDR3aa: CASSLAAGGYNEQFF
abundance: once
d_gene: TRBD2
j_gene: TRBJ2-1
v_gene: TRBV27

CDR3nt: TGTGCCTGGAGTGTACAACAGGGATCCTACGAGCAGTACTTC
CDR3aa: CAWSVQQGSYEQYF
abundance: .
d_gene: .
j_gene: TRBJ2-7
v_gene: TRBV30

CDR3nt: TGTGCCAGCAGTTTTGTGGTCGGCTACGAGCAGTACTTC
CDR3aa: CASSFVVGYEQYF
abundance: .
d_gene: .
j_gene: TRBJ2-7
v_gene: TRBV27

CDR3nt: TGTGCTAGTGGTTGGACAGGGCGGAATGAGCAGTTCTTC
CDR3aa: CASGWTGRNEQFF
abundance: once
d_gene: TRBD1
j_gene: TRBJ2-1
v_gene: TRBV12-5

CDR3nt: TGTGCCAGCAGCGCGGGGACAGGGAACTATGGCTACACCTTC
CDR3aa: CASSAGTGNYGYTF
abundance: .
d_gene: TRBD1
j_gene: TRBJ1-2
v_gene: TRBV9

CDR3nt: TGTGCCAGCAGGCCTAGGACAGGGGGCGGGTACACTGAAGCTTTCTTT
CDR3aa: CASRPRTGGGYTEAFF
abundance: .
d_gene: TRBD1
j_gene: TRBJ1-1
v_gene: TRBV2

CDR3nt: TGTGCAAGTCGCCAACGGGGAGGGGGGGCGTCCGATGAGCAGTTCTTC
CDR3aa: CASRQRGGGASDEQFF
abundance: .
d_gene: .
j_gene: TRBJ2-1
v_gene: TRBV12-2

CDR3nt: TGTGCCAGCAGCGCCCCCCACTCCAGCGGGGTCTACAATGAGCAGTTCTTC
CDR3aa: CASSAPHSSGVYNEQFF
abundance: .
d_gene: TRBD2
j_gene: TRBJ2-1
v_gene: TRBV9

CDR3nt: TGCGCCAGCAGCACCGGGACAGGGGGCTGGGGCTACACCTTC
CDR3aa: CASSTGTGGWGYTF
abundance: .
d_gene: TRBD1
j_gene: TRBJ1-2
v_gene: TRBV5-1

CDR3nt: TGTGCCAGCAGTGTTGGAGATTTTGGCTACACCTTC
CDR3aa: CASSVGDFGYTF
abundance: .
d_gene: .
j_gene: TRBJ1-2
v_gene: TRBV2

CDR3nt: TGTGCCAGCAGTGCCAAAGCCGGGACAGGCTACTCTGGGGCCAACGTCCTGACTTTC
CDR3aa: CASSAKAGTGYSGANVLTF
abundance: .
d_gene: TRBD1
j_gene: TRBJ2-6
v_gene: TRBV6-1

CDR3nt: TGCGCCAGCAGCCAATTGGGCGGGGTTGCGAACACCGGGGAGCTGTTTTTT
CDR3aa: CASSQLGGVANTGELFF
abundance: .
d_gene: .
j_gene: TRBJ2-2
v_gene: TRBV4-1

CDR3nt: TGTGCCAGCAGCTTGAAGACAGGGCGAATCTACGAGCAGTACTTC
CDR3aa: CASSLKTGRIYEQYF
abundance: .
d_gene: TRBD1
j_gene: TRBJ2-7
v_gene: TRBV5-6

CDR3nt: TGTGCCAGCAGTGAACGACAGGGTGTGTGGGAGATTGGCTACACCTTC
CDR3aa: CASSERQGVWEIGYTF
abundance: .
d_gene: TRBD1
j_gene: TRBJ1-2
v_gene: TRBV6-1

CDR3nt: TGTGCCAGCAGCGGGGGGAGAACTAGCGGGGGCGGGCGCGGGGAGCTGTTTTTT
CDR3aa: CASSGGRTSGGGRGELFF
abundance: .
d_gene: TRBD2
j_gene: TRBJ2-2
v_gene: TRBV5-4

CDR3nt: TGTGCCAGCAGCCCCCCGGGACTAGCGGGCCGCAATGAGCAGTTCTTC
CDR3aa: CASSPPGLAGRNEQFF
abundance: .
d_gene: TRBD2
j_gene: TRBJ2-1
v_gene: TRBV9

CDR3nt: TGTGCCAGTAGTATGGGGACTGATTCACCCCTCCACTTT
CDR3aa: CASSMGTDSPLHF
abundance: .
d_gene: .
j_gene: TRBJ1-6
v_gene: TRBV19

CDR3nt: TGTGCCAGCAGCAGAATCTCTGGGGCCAACGTCCTGACTTTC
CDR3aa: CASSRISGANVLTF
abundance: .
d_gene: .
j_gene: TRBJ2-6
v_gene: TRBV6-1

CDR3nt: TGTGCCAGCAGTGAAGCGGGACTAGCGGGGGTCACAGATACGCAGTATTTT
CDR3aa: CASSEAGLAGVTDTQYF
abundance: .
d_gene: TRBD2
j_gene: TRBJ2-3
v_gene: TRBV2

CDR3nt: TGTGCCAGCAGCTTGGACGGGAGAACCCTCCTCCAAGAGACCCAGTACTTC
CDR3aa: CASSLDGRTLLQETQYF
abundance: once
d_gene: .
j_gene: TRBJ2-5
v_gene: TRBV5-8

CDR3nt: TGCGCCAGCAGCTTTCCACTAGCGGGGGGCCCATCGAACACCGGGGAGCTGTTTTTT
CDR3aa: CASSFPLAGGPSNTGELFF
abundance: .
d_gene: TRBD2
j_gene: TRBJ2-2
v_gene: TRBV5-1

CDR3nt: TGTGCCAGCAGTGAAGTAGGGGAGGGGGCAGATACGCAGTATTTT
CDR3aa: CASSEVGEGADTQYF
abundance: once
d_gene: .
j_gene: TRBJ2-3
v_gene: TRBV6-1

CDR3nt: TGTGCCAGCACGTCAACTCCGGTTCGAGATACGCAGTATTTT
CDR3aa: CASTSTPVRDTQYF
abundance: .
d_gene: .
j_gene: TRBJ2-3
v_gene: TRBV2

CDR3nt: TGTGCCAGCAGCTTCTTCGAGACCCAGTACTTC
CDR3aa: CASSFFETQYF
abundance: .
d_gene: .
j_gene: TRBJ2-5
v_gene: TRBV7-9

CDR3nt: TGTGCCAGCAGTTTAGGCAGAAACACTGAAGCTTTCTTT
CDR3aa: CASSLGRNTEAFF
abundance: .
d_gene: .
j_gene: TRBJ1-1
v_gene: TRBV27